A single T cell receptor (beta chain) is shown here with its context. Its antigen is currently unknown. Newly diagnosed hyperthyroidism, duration under 2 months, in patients aged 18 to 65. Patients with uncontrolled infections, other autoimmune diseases, pregnancy or lactation were excluded. Germline lookup yields CDR1 KGHDR and CDR2 SFDVKD. Trimming took off 6 bases at V and 5 bases at J, with 7 bases between the two ends. The CDR3 contains 12 residues. This sample was included in a study of T cells in Graves' hyperthyroidism and ophthalmopathy. Study summary: At the time of initial diagnosis and before any treatment, peripheral blood was collected. Study results and caveats: Most clonotypes that expanded in the thyroid above 0.001 also showed up in blood.

RNA transcripts yielded amplified TCR beta CDR3 regions. An initial round of RT-PCR targeting the TCR CDR3 relied on the HTBI primer set. TCRdb redid the calling of the multiplex PCR reads with MiXCR, one entry per CDR3 protein. In the table there are hundreds of thousands of distinct CDR3 sequences, 35% of which are singletons. The TCR sequence derives from a woman aged 40 to 50 with Graves' hyperthyroidism. This chain connects TRBV24-1 to TRBJ1-5; D is undetermined. The sequencing input was blood. CDR3 amino acids: CATSFGYQPQHF. The CDR3 DNA reads as TGTGCCACCAGTTTTGGGTATCAGCCCCAGCATTTT.